Presented here are 22 T cell receptor beta chains from one specimen sequenced in a study of neoadjuvant anti-PD-1 for oral cavity cancer. Time point noted: after neoadjuvant nivolumab, at surgical resection. TCRdb's copy holds only in-frame clones and misses some; the assay was immunoSEQ multiplex PCR. The sample includes some 15,000 clones, about 75% of them seen just once. This material consisted of PBMCs, taken after nivolumab (anti-PD-1) treatment. These receptor sequences come from a person aged 40-85 years with oral cavity squamous cell carcinoma.

The rearrangement joins TRBV7-3 to TRBJ1-2, with D tentatively TRBD1 (5 bases). The CDR3 is made up of 15 amino acids. In germline, CDR1 is SGHTA, CDR2 FQGTGA. V dropped 5 bases and J dropped 5 bases, with 18 bases sitting between them. The CDR3 nucleotides are TGTGCCAGCAGCCCATGGCCAGGGAGTGCGTATGGCTACACCTTC. Protein sequence: CASSPWPGSAYGYTF.

This sequence joins TRBV6-1 and TRBJ2-1; 10 bases are shared with TRBD2. The germline gives CDR1 MNHNS, CDR2 SASEGT. The CDR3 has 14 amino acids. The ends lost 3 bases at V and 9 bases at J; junction bases unmatched: 5. The CDR3 loop is CASSDTSGIVEQFF. CDR3 DNA: TGTGCCAGCAGTGATACTAGCGGGATAGTTGAGCAGTTCTTC.

The rearrangement joins TRBV27 to TRBJ1-5; a possible D gene is TRBD1 (5 bases). This CDR3 region has 16 residues. Trimming left V 1 base short and J 5 bases short, with 15 bases between. Per the germline V gene, CDR1 is MNHEY and CDR2 is SMNVEV (reference sequence). CDR3 coding DNA: TGTGCCAGCAGTTTATTCTCAAGGGGAGTTCATCAGCCCCAGCATTTT. Its translation: CASSLFSRGVHQPQHF.

V gene TRBV7-3 combines with J gene TRBJ1-1; 8 bases match TRBD1. The V and J ends lost 5 bases and 4 bases, in that order; junction bases with no gene match: 3. This CDR3 comprises 13 residues. Germline assignment: CDR1 SGHTA and CDR2 FQGTGA. CDR3 sequence: CASSQTGGTEAFF. The CDR3 DNA follows: TGTGCCAGCAGCCAAACAGGGGGCACTGAAGCTTTCTTT.

This chain joins TRBV10-3 and TRBJ1-1, with D possibly being TRBD1 (5 bases). This CDR3 is built from 14 residues. V lost 6 bases to trimming and J lost 8 bases, with 19 bases between them. Per the germline V gene, CDR1 is ENHRY and CDR2 is SYGVKD. CDR3 sequence: CAIRRDSESREAFF. Written as DNA, the CDR3 is TGTGCCATCAGGCGGGACTCCGAATCCCGCGAAGCTTTCTTT.

This chain links TRBV4-1 with TRBJ2-7; D unclear. Trimming stripped 4 bases from V and 2 bases from J, with 6 bases between. Germline CDR1 is MGHRA and CDR2 is YSYEKL. The CDR3 length is 12 residues. DNA of the CDR3: TGCGCCAGCAGCCTGTTTCCCTACGAGCAGTACTTC. As protein: CASSLFPYEQYF.

This clone was counted between two and nine times. The chain joins TRBV27 to TRBJ2-2; D remains unclear. Between the trimmed V and J ends, which lost 6 bases and 0 bases, there was a span of 8 bases. Per germline, CDR1 MNHEY and CDR2 SMNVEV (reference sequence). The CDR3 runs 14 residues. The CDR3 loop reads CASRARANTGELFF. In DNA, the CDR3 is TGTGCCAGCAGAGCGCGTGCGAACACCGGGGAGCTGTTTTTT.

V and J are TRBV2 and TRBJ1-5; D gene unclear. The V gene lost 3 bases and the J gene lost 0 bases, with 6 bases spanning the gap. The CDR3 loop spans 14 amino acids. In germline, CDR1 is SNHLY, CDR2 FYNNEI. The CDR3 DNA follows: TGTGCCAGCAGTGAGGCGGTTAGCAATCAGCCCCAGCATTTT. Translated, it gives CASSEAVSNQPQHF. The full variable domain, its missing parts supplied by reference TRBV2 and TRBJ1-5, is EPEVTQTPSHQVTQMGQEVILRCVPISNHLYFYWYRQILGQKVEFLVSFYNNEISEKSEIFDDQFSVERPDGSNFTLKIRSTKLEDSAMYFCASSEAVSNQPQHFGDGTRLSIL.

This chain connects TRBV5-8 to TRBJ2-7, with D unclear. The length of the CDR3 is 14 residues. V lost 7 bases and J lost 2, with 16 bases in between. Germline V lookup: CDR1 SGHTS, CDR2 YDEGEE. The CDR3 reads CASGEFIFTYEQYF. CDR3 DNA: TGTGCCAGCGGAGAGTTCATATTTACCTACGAGCAGTACTTC.

A single count supports this clone. The rearrangement links TRBV27 to TRBJ2-3; 9 bases line up with TRBD2. Germline values: CDR1 MNHEY, CDR2 SMNVEV (reference sequence). V was clipped by 8 bases and J by 6 bases; unmatched bases: 12. This CDR3 has 15 residues. CDR3 bases: TGTGCCAGCCTTCAAGGGGCGGGAGGGTCGGATACGCAGTATTTT. This translates into CASLQGAGGSDTQYF.

The gene calls are TRBV15 and TRBJ1-4; unclear D gene. This CDR3 spans 16 amino acids. CDR1 LNHNV and CDR2 YYDKDF come from the germline V gene (reference sequence). Trimming cost V 0 bases and J 5 bases, with 13 bases left between them. Written as DNA, the CDR3 is TGTGCCACCAGCAGAGATAAAGGCGGACGGAATGAAAAACTGTTTTTT. This codes for CATSRDKGGRNEKLFF.

This clone was recorded a few times. V gene TRBV4-1 combines with J gene TRBJ1-1; D is unclear. Per germline, CDR1 MGHRA and CDR2 YSYEKL. This CDR3 region has 14 residues. V was clipped by 6 bases and J by 1 base, with 12 bases between them. CDR3 sequence: CASSPHLGNTEAFF. CDR3 sequence (DNA): TGCGCCAGCAGTCCACACCTAGGGAACACTGAAGCTTTCTTT.

The CDR3 spells CASSQVVGRNSPLHF. The CDR3 DNA is TGCGCCAGCAGCCAAGTTGTGGGGCGGAATTCACCCCTCCACTTT. The chain couples TRBV4-1 to TRBJ1-6; TRBD1 is a possible D gene (5 bases). Germline CDR1 MGHRA, CDR2 YSYEKL. Deletions cut 1 base from V and 7 bases from J, with 11 bases between. The CDR3 sequence is 15 residues long.

The chain recombines TRBV5-1 with TRBJ2-7, with D possibly being TRBD1 or TRBD2 (5 bases each). From germline, CDR1 is SGHRS and CDR2 YFSETQ. This CDR3 is built from 16 residues. V dropped 4 bases and J dropped 3 bases, with 20 bases sitting between them. The CDR3 here is CASSLVGDDYGYEQYF. In DNA, the CDR3 is TGCGCCAGCAGCCTGGTGGGGGATGATTATGGCTACGAGCAGTACTTC.

This chain uses TRBV7-9 with TRBJ1-1; perhaps TRBD1 as D (6 bases). Germline CDR1 reads SEHNR; CDR2 reads FQNEAQ (reference sequence). This CDR3 has 15 residues. V lost 5 bases and J lost 6, with 19 bases in between. The CDR3 reads CASSPVGGALAEAFF. The DNA of the CDR3 is TGTGCCAGCAGCCCGGTCGGGGGGGCGTTGGCTGAAGCTTTCTTT.

The chain recombines TRBV7-8 with TRBJ2-1; 9 positions match TRBD2. The CDR3 covers 15 residues. Trimming took 5 bases from V and 4 from J; bases not matched to a gene: 6. The germline V gene encodes CDR1 SGHVS and CDR2 FQNEAQ. The CDR3 protein is CASSPRLAAYNEQFF. CDR3 coding DNA: TGTGCCAGCAGCCCGCGACTAGCGGCATACAATGAGCAGTTCTTC.

The chain combines TRBV28 with TRBJ1-2; D is ambiguous. The CDR3 is 10 residues long. The V end lost 8 bases, the J end lost 4 bases, and 5 bases lay between the germline ends. The germline V gene has CDR1 MDHEN and CDR2 SYDVKM. DNA of the CDR3: TGTGCCAGCGGGATCTATGGCTACACCTTC. This codes for CASGIYGYTF.

The chain uses TRBV19 and TRBJ1-5; D uncertain. CDR1 LNHDA and CDR2 SQIVND come from the germline V gene (reference sequence). CDR3 length: 14 residues. Deletions cut 9 bases from V and 4 bases from J, with 16 bases between. The CDR3 bases are TGTGCCAGCGCCACTAGGGTGGGGAATCAGCCCCAGCATTTT. Translation: CASATRVGNQPQHF.

This clone has only one observation. The junction departs from the called germline gene at one end, perhaps through a read error. The CDR3 DNA reads as TGTGCTAGCAGCTTAGAGGTTCCGGGTACTGGGGCCAACGTCCTGACTTTC. Translation: CASSLEVPGTGANVLTF. The V and J genes are TRBV7-7 and TRBJ2-6; no clear D gene. This CDR3 comprises 17 residues. Germline lookup yields CDR1 SSHAT and CDR2 FNYEAQ (reference sequence).

This sequence joins TRBV7-9 and TRBJ1-1; a weak D match, TRBD1 (5 bases). This CDR3 is 14 amino acids long. CDR1 and CDR2 from the germline V gene are SEHNR and FQNEAQ (reference sequence). V was clipped by 3 bases and J by 0 bases, with 8 bases between them. The CDR3 region is CASSFTGLNTEAFF. The CDR3 DNA is TGTGCCAGCAGCTTTACAGGACTGAACACTGAAGCTTTCTTT.

The chain joins TRBV20-1 to TRBJ1-2; D not certain. The CDR3 length is 9 residues. Germline lookup yields CDR1 DFQATT and CDR2 SNEGSKA (reference sequence). Trimming left V 5 bases short and J 8 bases short, with 6 bases between. CDR3 in amino acids: CSAGRGYTF. In DNA, the CDR3 is TGCAGTGCTGGTCGGGGCTACACCTTC.

This clone was picked up one time. The chain has TRBV13 and TRBJ2-5; D gene unclear. Germline values: CDR1 PRHDT, CDR2 FYEKMQ (reference sequence). The CDR3 length is 16 residues. Trimming shortened V by 1 base and J by 2 bases, and 14 bases separated the two germline ends. The CDR3 DNA follows: TGTGCCAGCAGCTTAGTACGGAACGAAAATCAAGAGACCCAGTACTTC. Protein: CASSLVRNENQETQYF.